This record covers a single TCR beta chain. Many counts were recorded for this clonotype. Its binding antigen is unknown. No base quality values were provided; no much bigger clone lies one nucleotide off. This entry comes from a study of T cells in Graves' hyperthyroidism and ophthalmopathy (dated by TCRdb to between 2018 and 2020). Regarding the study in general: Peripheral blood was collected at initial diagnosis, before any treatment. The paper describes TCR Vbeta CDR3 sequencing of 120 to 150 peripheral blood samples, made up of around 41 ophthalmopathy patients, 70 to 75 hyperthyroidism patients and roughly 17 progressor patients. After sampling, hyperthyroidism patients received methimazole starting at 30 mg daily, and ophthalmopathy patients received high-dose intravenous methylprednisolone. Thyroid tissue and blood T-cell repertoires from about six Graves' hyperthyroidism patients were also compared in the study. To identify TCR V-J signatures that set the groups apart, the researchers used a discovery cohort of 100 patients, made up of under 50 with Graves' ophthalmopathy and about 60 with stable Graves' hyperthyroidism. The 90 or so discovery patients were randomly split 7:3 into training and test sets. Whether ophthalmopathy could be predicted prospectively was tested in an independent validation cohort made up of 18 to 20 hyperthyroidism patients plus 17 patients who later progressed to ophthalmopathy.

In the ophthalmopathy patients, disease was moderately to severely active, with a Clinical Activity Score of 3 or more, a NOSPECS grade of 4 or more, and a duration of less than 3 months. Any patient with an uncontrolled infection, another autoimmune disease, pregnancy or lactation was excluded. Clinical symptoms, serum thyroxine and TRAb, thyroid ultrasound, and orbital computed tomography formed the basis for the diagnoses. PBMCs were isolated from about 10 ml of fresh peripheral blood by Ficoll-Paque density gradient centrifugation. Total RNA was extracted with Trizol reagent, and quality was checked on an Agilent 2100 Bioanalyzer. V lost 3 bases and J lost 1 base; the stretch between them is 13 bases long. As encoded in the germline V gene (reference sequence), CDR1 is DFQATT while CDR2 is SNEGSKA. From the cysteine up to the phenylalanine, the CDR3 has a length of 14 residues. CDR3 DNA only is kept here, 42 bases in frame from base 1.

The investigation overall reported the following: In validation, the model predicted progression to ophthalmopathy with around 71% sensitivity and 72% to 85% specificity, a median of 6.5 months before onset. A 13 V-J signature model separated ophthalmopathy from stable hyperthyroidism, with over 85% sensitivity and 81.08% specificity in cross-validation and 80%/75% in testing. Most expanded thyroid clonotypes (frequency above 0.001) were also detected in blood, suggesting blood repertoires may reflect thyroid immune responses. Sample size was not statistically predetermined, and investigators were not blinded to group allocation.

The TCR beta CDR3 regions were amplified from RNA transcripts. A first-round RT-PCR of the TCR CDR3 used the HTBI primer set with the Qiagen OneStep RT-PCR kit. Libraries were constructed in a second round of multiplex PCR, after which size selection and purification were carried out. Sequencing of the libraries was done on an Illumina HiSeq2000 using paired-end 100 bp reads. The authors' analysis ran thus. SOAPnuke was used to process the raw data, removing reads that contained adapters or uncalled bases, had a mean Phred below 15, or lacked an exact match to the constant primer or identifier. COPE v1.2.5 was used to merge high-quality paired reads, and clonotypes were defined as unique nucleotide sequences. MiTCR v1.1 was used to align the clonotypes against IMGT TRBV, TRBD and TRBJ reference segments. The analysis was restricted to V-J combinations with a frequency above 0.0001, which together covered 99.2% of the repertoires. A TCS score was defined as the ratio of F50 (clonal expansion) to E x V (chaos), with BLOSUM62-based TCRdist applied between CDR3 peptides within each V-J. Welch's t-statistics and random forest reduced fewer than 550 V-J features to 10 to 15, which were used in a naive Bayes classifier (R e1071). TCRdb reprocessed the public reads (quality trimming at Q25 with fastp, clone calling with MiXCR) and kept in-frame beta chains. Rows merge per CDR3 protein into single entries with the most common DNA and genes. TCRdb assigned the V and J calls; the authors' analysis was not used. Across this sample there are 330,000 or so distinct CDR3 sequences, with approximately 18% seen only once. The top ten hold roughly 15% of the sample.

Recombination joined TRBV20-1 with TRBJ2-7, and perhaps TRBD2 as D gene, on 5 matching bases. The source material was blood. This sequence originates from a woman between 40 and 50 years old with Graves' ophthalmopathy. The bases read TGCAGTGCTAGTTCGCCGGGGATTTCCTACGAGCAGTACTTC. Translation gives CSASSPGISYEQYF.